The 2 T cell receptor beta chains listed next were all sequenced from one sample in a study of control samples from healthy donors and cancer patients (dated by TCRdb to 2020 to 2021). Libraries were built with the immunoSEQ multiplex PCR assay. Here the immuneACCESS table is served through TCRdb, limited to in-frame sequences with V and J called. Missing clones are a known gap in these copies; in checked studies unresolved V genes cover under half, and the rest lacks a known reason. This sample is represented by about 70,000 clones; about 94% of them were singletons. 2.8% of the sample is taken by the ten largest. The sequencing sample was made of blood. The source is a woman aged 30 to 39 in good health.

The chain couples TRBV2 to TRBJ1-5; D is ambiguous. Trimming took 5 bases from V and 0 from J, leaving 8 bases between them. The germline CDR1 and CDR2 sequences are SNHLY and FYNNEI. This CDR3 has 14 amino acids. CDR3 DNA: TGTGCCAGCAGTTCCGGTTATAGCAATCAGCCCCAGCATTTT. This translates into CASSSGYSNQPQHF. Together with reference TRBV2 and TRBJ1-5, the CDR3 gives the full variable domain: EPEVTQTPSHQVTQMGQEVILRCVPISNHLYFYWYRQILGQKVEFLVSFYNNEISEKSEIFDDQFSVERPDGSNFTLKIRSTKLEDSAMYFCASSSGYSNQPQHFGDGTRLSIL.

In its sample, this clone was seen once. This chain links TRBV7-9 with TRBJ1-1; D is uncertain. Germline-derived CDR1 and CDR2 are SEHNR and FQNEAQ (reference sequence). CDR3 length: 15 amino acids. V was cut by 1 base and J by 1 base, with 10 bases left in between. The CDR3 DNA sequence: TGTGCCAGCAGCTTAGTGGGTTTACGGAACACTGAAGCTTTCTTT. As protein: CASSLVGLRNTEAFF.